This is a list of T cell receptor beta chains from one sample in a study of cytomegalovirus exposure and HLA in healthy donors. This table comes from immunoSEQ multiplex PCR, and its TCRdb copy is limited to in-frame clones, with some not included. The sample records around 150,000 clones, 70% to 90% being singletons. The sequencing sample was made of PBMCs. These receptors were collected from a woman in her 40s in good health and CMV-seropositive. CDR3s leave out the opening cysteine and the closing phenylalanine or tryptophan. Fields, in order: V gene, CDR3 protein.

V gene: TRBV6-4
CDR3 protein: ASRYRQTETQY

V gene: TRBV5-6
CDR3 protein: ASSLSGEQF

V gene: TRBV6-5
CDR3 protein: ASSYVSFAKTGELF

V gene: TRBV7-9
CDR3 protein: ASSLDGQGREKLF

V gene: TRBV9
CDR3 protein: ASSVAQTGYNEQF

V gene: TRBV6-1
CDR3 protein: ASSEVSGGAQGNTIY

V gene: TRBV28
CDR3 protein: ASSLTAVRGYT

V gene: TRBV30
CDR3 protein: AWNKGGRKDTQY

V gene: TRBV7-9
CDR3 protein: ASSVTGARGTEAF

V gene: TRBV28
CDR3 protein: ASSLSQGSWNTEAF

V gene: TRBV9
CDR3 protein: ASSLGLLDFRGYT

V gene: TRBV7-9
CDR3 protein: ASSLVVKPGQGIYEQY

V gene: TRBV28
CDR3 protein: ASGSSGRADTQY

V gene: TRBV21-1
CDR3 protein: ASGSPLTGRGGDTQY

V gene: TRBV27
CDR3 protein: ASSFIGRSYGYT

V gene: TRBV2
CDR3 protein: ASSPQTVRDEQF

V gene: TRBV7-8
CDR3 protein: ASSLDRGEVTEAF

V gene: TRBV5-4
CDR3 protein: ASSLFHRQGDRGGPLH

V gene: TRBV29-1
CDR3 protein: SVVAGIYEQY

V gene: TRBV11-2
CDR3 protein: ASSLGVLATYEQY

V gene: TRBV14
CDR3 protein: ASSSRTSGTYNEQF

V gene: TRBV12-5
CDR3 protein: ASGLKREFPPDKRYSNQPQH

V gene: TRBV27
CDR3 protein: ASREGGGAIY

V gene: TRBV19
CDR3 protein: ASGGQFSNQPQH

V gene: TRBV6-6
CDR3 protein: ASSRPGQAEY

V gene: TRBV6-5
CDR3 protein: ASSPDRANTEAF

V gene: TRBV4-1
CDR3 protein: ASSQEGLAGTDTQY

V gene: TRBV6-5
CDR3 protein: ASRLGQGAYEQY

V gene: TRBV30
CDR3 protein: AWRVDYPEAF

V gene: TRBV15
CDR3 protein: ATSKASWGLPYNEQF

V gene: TRBV7-2
CDR3 protein: ASSLEGTVAEAF

V gene: TRBV7-9
CDR3 protein: ASSTDRFQETQY

V gene: TRBV4-2
CDR3 protein: ASSQSPDRGTEAF